Sequencing of this TCR beta chain was carried out in a study of shared clonotypes between healthy human individuals. Study-level background: Each donor's CD8 memory used one plate, CD8 naive two, each CD4 subset three.

V shed 3 bases and J 7 bases; nucleotides not matched to a gene: 4. Looked up from germline, CDR1 is ENHRY and CDR2 is SYGVKD. The length of the CDR3 is 14 residues. TCRdb's copy holds only in-frame clones and misses some; the assay was immunoSEQ multiplex PCR. The sample records roughly 650,000 clones, approximately 97% being singletons. The sequencing input was naive CD4+ T cells sorted from blood. This sample's subset: CD45RA+ positively selected. The rearrangement links TRBV10-3 to TRBJ2-1; 9 nucleotides match TRBD2. The sequence derives from a woman aged 25 to 39 in good health. CDR3 in amino acids: CAISDLAGVNEQFF. CDR3 DNA: TGTGCCATCAGTGATTTAGCGGGAGTGAATGAGCAGTTCTTC.